This TCR beta chain was retrieved from a study of blood T cell repertoires in COVID-19. On the study more broadly: COVID-19 samples, acute and convalescent, were from the United States, Italy and Spain. Sample material is recorded as cDNA or gDNA derived from T cells, B-cell-depleted T cells, or PBMCs.

Trimming shortened V by 3 bases and J by 5 bases, and 28 bases separated the two germline ends. This CDR3 region has 19 residues. The germline CDR1 and CDR2 sequences are MGHRA and YSYEKL. Authors' processing steps: Counts of nucleated cells, estimated from reference gene primer amplification, were obtained. The method was immunoSEQ multiplex PCR; TCRdb's version includes in-frame clones alone and lacks a portion of them. D and trimming were read from the DNA, whereas the V and J calls and clone size are those reported in that table. The data show some 77,000 clones, roughly 80% seen once. This receptor was taken from a woman aged 55 to 70 with acute or convalescent COVID-19. The chain joins TRBV4-1 to TRBJ1-2; D is possibly TRBD1 (5 bases). The sample taken for sequencing was peripheral blood. The CDR3 here is CASSHPQSGAAPSGYGYTF. In nucleotides, the CDR3 is TGCGCCAGCAGCCATCCACAAAGTGGTGCAGCACCCTCAGGGTATGGCTACACCTTC.